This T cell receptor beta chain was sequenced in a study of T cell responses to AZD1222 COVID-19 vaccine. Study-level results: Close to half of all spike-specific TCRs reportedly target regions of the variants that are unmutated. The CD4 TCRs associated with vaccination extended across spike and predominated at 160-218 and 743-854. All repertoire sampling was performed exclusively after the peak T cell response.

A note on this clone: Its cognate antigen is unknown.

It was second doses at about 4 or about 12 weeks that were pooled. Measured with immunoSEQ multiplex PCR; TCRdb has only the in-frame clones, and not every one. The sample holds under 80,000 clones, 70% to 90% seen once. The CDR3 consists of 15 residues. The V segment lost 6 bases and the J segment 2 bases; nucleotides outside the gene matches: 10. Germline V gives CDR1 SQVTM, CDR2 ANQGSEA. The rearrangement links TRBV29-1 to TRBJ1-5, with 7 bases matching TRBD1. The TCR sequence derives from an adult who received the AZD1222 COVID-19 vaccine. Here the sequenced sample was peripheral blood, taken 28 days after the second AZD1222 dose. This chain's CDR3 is CSVAQGLEGNQPQHF. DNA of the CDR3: TGCAGCGTCGCACAGGGGCTCGAGGGCAATCAGCCCCAGCATTTT.